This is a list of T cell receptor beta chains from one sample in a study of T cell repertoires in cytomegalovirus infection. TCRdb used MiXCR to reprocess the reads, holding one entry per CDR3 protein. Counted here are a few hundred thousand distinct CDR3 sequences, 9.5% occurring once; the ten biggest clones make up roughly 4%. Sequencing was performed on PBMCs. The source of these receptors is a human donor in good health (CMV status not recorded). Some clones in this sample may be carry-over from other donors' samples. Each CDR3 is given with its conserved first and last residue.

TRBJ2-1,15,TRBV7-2,CASSLSGYVPNEQFF
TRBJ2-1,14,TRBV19,CASSIRDRHNEQFF
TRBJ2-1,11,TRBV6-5,CASRRGGEQFF
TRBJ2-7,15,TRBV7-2,CASSPTFKGRNEQYF
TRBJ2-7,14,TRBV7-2,CASSLAGPTEEQYF
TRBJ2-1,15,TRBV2,CASSSTMGGRDEQFF
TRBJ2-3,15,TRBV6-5,CASSYSVLKADTQYF
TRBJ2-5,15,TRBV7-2,CASSSIAGGVETQYF
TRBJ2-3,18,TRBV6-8,CASSYSPGTSGRTDTQYF
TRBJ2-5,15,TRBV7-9,CASSLAGTAKETQYF
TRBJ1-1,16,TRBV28,CASTPAGTGFGAEAFF
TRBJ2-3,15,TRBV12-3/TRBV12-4,CASGTSGVGGDTQYF
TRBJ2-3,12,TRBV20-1,CSADLRTDTQYF
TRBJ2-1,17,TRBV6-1,CASRILGKGWGDNEQFF
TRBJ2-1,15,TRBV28,CACSLVGGTYNEQFF
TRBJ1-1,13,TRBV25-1,CASSEELAVEAFF
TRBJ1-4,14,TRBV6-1,CASSGQGPNEKLFF
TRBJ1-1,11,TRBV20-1,CSASTFSPAFF
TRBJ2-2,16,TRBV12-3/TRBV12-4,CASSLRSESNTGELFF
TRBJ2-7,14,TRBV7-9,CASSFGVLDYEQYF
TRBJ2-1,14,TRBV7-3,CASSSAGGYNEQFF
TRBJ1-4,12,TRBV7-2,CASTQYGGKLFF
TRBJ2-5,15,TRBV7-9,CASSSSRDAQETQYF
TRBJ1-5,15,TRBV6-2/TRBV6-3,CASSYEAAGRQPQHF
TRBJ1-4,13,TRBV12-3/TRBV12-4,CASSFVRGEKLFF
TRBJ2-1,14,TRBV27,CASSLSYGYNEQFF
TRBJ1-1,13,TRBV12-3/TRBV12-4,CASSMGQGGDAFF